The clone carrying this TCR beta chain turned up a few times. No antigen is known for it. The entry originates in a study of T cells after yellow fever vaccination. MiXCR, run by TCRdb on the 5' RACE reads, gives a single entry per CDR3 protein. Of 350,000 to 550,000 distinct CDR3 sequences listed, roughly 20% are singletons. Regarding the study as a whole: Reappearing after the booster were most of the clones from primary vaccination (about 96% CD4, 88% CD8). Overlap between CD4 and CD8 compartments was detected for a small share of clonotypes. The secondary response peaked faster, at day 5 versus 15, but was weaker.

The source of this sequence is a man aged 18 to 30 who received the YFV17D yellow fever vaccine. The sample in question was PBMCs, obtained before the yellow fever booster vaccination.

The CDR3 DNA follows: TGTGCCAGCAGCTTAGAAGCGGGGGACTCCTACGAGCAGTACTTC. Amino acid sequence: CASSLEAGDSYEQYF. The genes are TRBV11-2 and TRBJ2-7, with 8 nucleotides matching TRBD2. This CDR3 region has 15 residues. Trimming cost V 0 bases and J 0 bases; bases outside gene matches: 1. The germline V gene encodes CDR1 SGHAT and CDR2 FQNNGV. The entire variable domain, with the rest obtained from reference TRBV11-2 and TRBJ2-7, is as follows: EAGVAQSPRYKIIEKRQSVAFWCNPISGHATLYWYQQILGQGPKLLIQFQNNGVVDDSQLPKDRFSAERLKGVDSTLKIQPAKLEDSAVYLCASSLEAGDSYEQYFGPGTRLTVT.